What follows are 24 T cell receptor beta chains derived from one specimen sequenced in a study of blood T cell repertoires in COVID-19. Produced via immunoSEQ multiplex PCR; TCRdb's table is partial and in-frame only. The table lists approximately 70,000 clones, roughly 90% of them singletons, with approximately 2.5% in the top ten. The sequenced sample consisted of peripheral blood. The source is a human donor in a cohort sampled during active COVID-19.

The chain recombines TRBV4-2 with TRBJ1-2; tentative D call: TRBD1 (5 bases). Looked up from germline, CDR1 is LGHNA and CDR2 is YNFKEQ. The CDR3 length is 15 residues. Trimming removed 4 bases from V and 3 bases from J, with 15 bases in between. DNA of the CDR3: TGTGCCAGCAGCCCCTGGGCCCAACAGGACTATGGCTACACCTTC. Protein sequence: CASSPWAQQDYGYTF.

The CDR3 reads CAWRADTYEQYF. In DNA, the CDR3 is TGTGCCTGGAGGGCTGACACCTACGAGCAGTACTTC. The chain combines TRBV30 with TRBJ2-7; D uncertain. The CDR3 totals 12 residues. Germline values: CDR1 GTSNPN, CDR2 SVGIG (reference sequence). Trimming pared 3 bases from V and 2 bases from J, leaving 8 bases between.

This clone was detected only a few times. V and J are TRBV6-5 and TRBJ1-1, with D possibly matching TRBD1 (6 bases). Germline CDR1 and CDR2: MNHEY and SVGAGI. V was pared by 8 bases and J by 0 bases, with 13 bases between. This CDR3 spans 14 amino acids. CDR3 in amino acids: CASVPGQMNTEAFF. The CDR3 DNA reads as TGTGCCAGCGTACCGGGACAAATGAACACTGAAGCTTTCTTT.

This chain uses TRBV5-1 with TRBJ1-4; no reliable D call. This CDR3 is built from 14 residues. With 4 bases removed from V and 8 bases from J, the gap between germline ends came to 15 bases. In germline, CDR1 is SGHRS, CDR2 YFSETQ. The DNA for the CDR3 is TGCGCCAGCAGCCCCCGTGGGGAGGGCGAAAAACTGTTTTTT. Residues: CASSPRGEGEKLFF.

This chain joins TRBV11-2 and TRBJ2-7; TRBD1 matches 7 bases. The CDR3 totals 18 residues. Per the germline V gene, CDR1 is SGHAT and CDR2 is FQNNGV. V dropped 3 bases and J dropped 7; count of bases not matched to a gene: 21. DNA for the CDR3: TGTGCCAGCAGCTTCGATCGTATTCCGGGACAGTCTTATACTGAGCAGTACTTC. It is translated as CASSFDRIPGQSYTEQYF.

The CDR3 DNA reads as TGTGCCAGCAGCTTGACGTGGACAGAGAGCAATCAGCCCCAGCATTTT. It codes for CASSLTWTESNQPQHF. This chain uses TRBV5-8 with TRBJ1-5; TRBD1 might be the D (6 bases). V lost 1 base, J lost 1 base, and 12 bases lay in between. This CDR3 region has 16 residues. Looked up from germline, CDR1 is SGHTS and CDR2 is YDEGEE. The variable domain in full, completed from reference TRBV5-8 and TRBJ1-5, reads EAGVTQSPTHLIKTRGQQATLRCSPISGHTSVYWYQQALGLGLQFLLWYDEGEERNRGNFPPRFSGRQFPNYSSELNVNALELEDSALYLCASSLTWTESNQPQHFGDGTRLSIL.

The CDR3 nucleotides read TGTGCCAGCAGTTGGGGACAGACAAATTCACCCCTCCACTTT. Translation gives CASSWGQTNSPLHF. The V gene is TRBV6-2 or TRBV6-3, the J gene TRBJ1-6; TRBD1 agrees at 7 bases. CDR3 length: 14 amino acids. CDR1 and CDR2 from the germline V gene are MNHEY and SVGEGT. V was clipped by 4 bases and J by 7 bases; unmatched bases: 4.

The chain uses TRBV5-1 and TRBJ2-7; TRBD1 might be the D (5 bases). V lost 1 base and J 2 bases, leaving 10 bases between the germline ends. The CDR3 spans 14 residues. Per germline, CDR1 SGHRS and CDR2 YFSETQ. CDR3 sequence: CASSLTQATYEQYF. The DNA of the CDR3 is TGCGCCAGCAGCTTGACACAGGCAACCTACGAGCAGTACTTC.

V is TRBV4-1 and J is TRBJ2-4; D perhaps matches TRBD2 (5 bases). The CDR3 extends over 17 amino acids. V lost 1 base to trimming and J lost 0 bases, with 13 bases between them. CDR1 is MGHRA and CDR2 is YSYEKL in the germline V gene. This CDR3 reads CASSQGASGEAKNIQYF. CDR3 nucleotides: TGCGCCAGCAGCCAAGGAGCGAGCGGAGAAGCCAAAAACATTCAGTACTTC.

The chain combines TRBV7-6 with TRBJ1-3, with D tentatively TRBD1 (6 bases). In germline, CDR1 is SGHVS, CDR2 FNYEAQ. V gave up 0 bases and J gave up 2 bases, with 20 bases separating them. The CDR3 is 19 residues long. The CDR3 sequence is CASSLAPVRRGTTGNTIYF. CDR3 in DNA: TGTGCCAGCAGCTTAGCCCCGGTCCGGCGGGGGACAACTGGAAACACCATATATTTT.

This clone was counted between two and nine times. The V gene is TRBV4-2, the J gene TRBJ1-2; D is possibly TRBD1 (6 bases). V lost 0 bases and J lost 5, with 16 bases in between. CDR3 size: 16 residues. The germline V gene encodes CDR1 LGHNA and CDR2 YNFKEQ. The CDR3 nucleotides are TGTGCCAGCAGCCAAGAAGCAGAGGACAGCCATTATGGCTACACCTTC. Amino acid sequence: CASSQEAEDSHYGYTF.

The chain combines TRBV2 with TRBJ1-2; 7 bases line up with TRBD1. After removal of 8 bases from V and 7 bases from J, the junction contained 4 bases not matched to a gene. Germline assignment: CDR1 SNHLY and CDR2 FYNNEI. This CDR3 is 11 amino acids long. For the CDR3, the DNA is TGTGCCAGCCCGAGGACAGGTGGCTACACCTTC. It translates to CASPRTGGYTF. The full variable domain, with the rest looked up from reference TRBV2 and TRBJ1-2, is EPEVTQTPSHQVTQMGQEVILRCVPISNHLYFYWYRQILGQKVEFLVSFYNNEISEKSEIFDDQFSVERPDGSNFTLKIRSTKLEDSAMYFCASPRTGGYTFGSGTRLTVV.

J is TRBJ1-1 and V is TRBV29-1; TRBD1 agrees at 8 bases. This CDR3 has 14 amino acids. CDR1 is SQVTM and CDR2 is ANQGSEA in the germline V gene. Unmatched junction bases numbered 12, after V lost 7 bases and J lost 5 bases. The DNA of the CDR3 is TGCAGCGCGGGCGGGGGCAGGGGGCTGACTGAAGCTTTCTTT. Translation gives CSAGGGRGLTEAFF.

The chain combines TRBV27 with TRBJ2-1, with unresolved D. Germline V gene lookup returns CDR1 MNHEY and CDR2 SMNVEV (reference sequence). Trimming left V 5 bases short and J 0 bases short, with 14 bases between. This CDR3 region has 16 residues. CDR3 DNA: TGTGCCAGCAGTCCTCAAACAAGGAGCTCCTACAATGAGCAGTTCTTC. Translated, it gives CASSPQTRSSYNEQFF.

The chain couples TRBV10-3 to TRBJ1-4, with TRBD1 matching over 10 bases. Germline CDR1 and CDR2: ENHRY and SYGVKD. The CDR3 contains 18 residues. With 2 bases clipped from V and 0 bases from J, the junction kept 6 bases outside the gene matches. The CDR3 reads CAISELVGTGATNEKLFF. DNA for the CDR3: TGTGCCATCAGTGAGCTTGTCGGGACAGGGGCAACTAATGAAAAACTGTTTTTT.

The chain carries TRBV6-2 or TRBV6-3 and TRBJ1-6, with 7 bases fitting TRBD1. Germline V gene sequence: CDR1 MNHEY, CDR2 SVGEGT. CDR3 length: 15 amino acids. J gave up 7 bases and V 2 bases, and 5 bases lay outside the gene matches. In nucleotides, the CDR3 is TGTGCCAGCAGTTACCCGACAGGGTTGAATTCACCCCTCCACTTT. Its protein is CASSYPTGLNSPLHF.

The CDR3 reads CATSDVAPSSYNEQFF. Here the CDR3 DNA reads TGTGCCACCAGTGATGTAGCCCCGAGCTCCTACAATGAGCAGTTCTTC. V and J are TRBV24-1 and TRBJ2-1; D not certain. CDR1 and CDR2 (germline): KGHDR, SFDVKD. The CDR3 loop spans 16 amino acids. V was clipped by 3 bases and J by 0 bases, with 11 bases between them.

The chain links TRBV19 to TRBJ1-5; D not certain. V was trimmed by 7 bases and J by 7 bases, leaving 17 bases between them. CDR1 is LNHDA and CDR2 is SQIVND in the germline V gene (reference sequence). The CDR3 contains 14 residues. CDR3 DNA sequence: TGTGCCAGTATGTTTAGAGGGCAGCGACAGCCCCAGCATTTT. Amino acids: CASMFRGQRQPQHF.

This clone appeared a single time. The chain is built from TRBV5-8 and TRBJ1-5; tentatively, D is TRBD1 (6 bases). This CDR3 is built from 16 residues. Germline CDR1 and CDR2: SGHTS and YDEGEE. Trimming took 0 bases from V and 7 from J, leaving 17 bases between them. The CDR3 bases are TGTGCCAGCAGCTTGGATAAGCGACAGGTATCGCAGCCCCAGCATTTT. This encodes CASSLDKRQVSQPQHF.

CDR3 sequence: CASSFGQSYEQYF. CDR3 in DNA: TGTGCCAGCAGTTTCGGACAGAGCTACGAGCAGTACTTC. The V and J genes are TRBV12-3 or TRBV12-4 and TRBJ2-7; a weak D match, TRBD1 (6 bases). The CDR3 runs to 13 residues. The ends were cut back, 3 bases at V and 3 bases at J, with 9 bases in the middle.

The chain employs TRBV10-2 and TRBJ1-4; 9 bases agree with TRBD1. CDR3 length equals 15 residues. Germline V lookup: CDR1 WSHSY, CDR2 SAAADI. The V segment lost 6 bases and the J segment 1 base; nucleotides outside the gene matches: 3. CDR3 sequence reads: CASRDRGQTNEKLFF. The CDR3 nucleotides read TGCGCCAGCAGGGACAGGGGTCAAACTAATGAAAAACTGTTTTTT.

The chain joins TRBV2 to TRBJ2-7; 7 bases line up with TRBD2. Germline CDR1 SNHLY, CDR2 FYNNEI. CDR3 size: 16 residues. The junction had 14 bases not matched to a gene; V was cut back by 7 bases and J by 2 bases. This CDR3 reads CASKASWVGGPYEQYF. The CDR3 DNA sequence: TGTGCCAGCAAGGCATCTTGGGTGGGAGGGCCCTACGAGCAGTACTTC.

The V gene is TRBV4-1, the J gene TRBJ2-1; possible D gene TRBD1, 6 bases. Trimming removed 0 bases from V and 3 bases from J, with 9 bases in between. The CDR3 is 15 residues long. Germline CDR1 and CDR2: MGHRA and YSYEKL. The CDR3 DNA is TGCGCCAGCAGCCAAGACGGACAGCTCTACAATGAGCAGTTCTTC. Protein: CASSQDGQLYNEQFF.

The J gene is TRBJ2-7, the V gene TRBV3-1 (or the pseudogene TRBV3-2); 8 bases match TRBD1. The CDR3 has 14 residues. Trimming took 6 bases from V and 3 from J; bases not matched to a gene: 7. From germline, CDR1 is LGHDT and CDR2 YNNKEL (reference sequence). This chain's CDR3 is CASRRQGLSYEQYF. The CDR3 DNA reads as TGTGCCAGCAGACGACAGGGGCTGAGCTACGAGCAGTACTTC.